These T cell receptor beta chains were read from a single sample in a study of blood T cells in healthy people across ages. TCRdb itself ran the 5' RACE reads through MiXCR, one entry per CDR3 protein. The sample lists fewer than 700,000 distinct CDR3 sequences, around 50% occurring once. Material: blood. The receptors come from an elderly man in good health. Each CDR3 is given with its conserved first and last residue. The D gene is left open where the match is weak. Some rows mark clone size as missing; the rest say once, few, many or name a class of expanded clone.

>many|TRBV6-6|TRBJ1-5|NA
TGTGCCAGCCGTCCCAGGGGTCAATATAGCAATCAGCCCCAGCATTTT
CASRPRGQYSNQPQHF
>NA|TRBV20-1|TRBJ2-5|TRBD2
TGCAGTGCTAGTTCTAGCGGGACATGGGGGCAAGAGACCCAGTACTTC
CSASSSGTWGQETQYF
>many|TRBV6-6|TRBJ1-5|TRBD1
TGTGCCAGCAGTCTGGACAGGGATCAGCCCCAGCATTTT
CASSLDRDQPQHF
>NA|TRBV12-5|TRBJ2-7|NA
TGTGCTAGTGGTCCGAGTACGTACTACGAGCAGTACTTC
CASGPSTYYEQYF
>NA|TRBV6-6|TRBJ1-6|NA
TGTGCCAGTCGGGACGGATCCAGGTCACCCCTCCACTTT
CASRDGSRSPLHF
>few|TRBV20-1|TRBJ2-3|TRBD2
TGCAGTGCTCTGGGTGCTAGCGGGCGACGCACAGATACGCAGTATTTT
CSALGASGRRTDTQYF
>many|TRBV7-2|TRBJ2-7|NA
TGTGCCAGCAGCATTACAGGGACGGGATCCTACGAGCAGTACTTC
CASSITGTGSYEQYF
>NA|TRBV7-2|TRBJ2-3|NA
TGTGCCAGCAGCTTTTTGTCTAGACCAACAGATACGCAGTATTTT
CASSFLSRPTDTQYF
>NA|TRBV10-3|TRBJ2-2|NA
TGTGCCACCACTTCGGGGGGACAGGCGAACACCGGGGAGCTGTTTTTT
CATTSGGQANTGELFF
>NA|TRBV12-3/TRBV12-4|TRBJ2-3|NA
TGTGCCAGCAGGGCAGGCCTAGCGTCAGATACGCAGTATTTT
CASRAGLASDTQYF
>NA|TRBV7-2|TRBJ2-3|NA
TGTGCCAGCAGCCACGACACGTCACCCGTCAGAGATACGCAGTATTTT
CASSHDTSPVRDTQYF
>NA|TRBV7-2|TRBJ1-2|NA
TGTGCCAGCAGCCCGACGGGGGATACTAACTATGGCTACACCTTC
CASSPTGDTNYGYTF
>many|TRBV6-5|TRBJ2-1|NA
TGTGCCAGCAGAGACGGCGAGGTACTATATTGCAATGAGCAGTTCTTC
CASRDGEVLYCNEQFF
>few|TRBV29-1|TRBJ2-5|NA
TGCAGCGTTGAACAGTCCGCCGGAGAGACCCAGTACTTC
CSVEQSAGETQYF
>NA|TRBV20-1|TRBJ2-1|NA
TGCAGTGCTAGCCGGGACTTCAACAATGAGCAGTTCTTC
CSASRDFNNEQFF
>NA|TRBV4-3|TRBJ1-1|NA
TGCGCCAGCAGCCAAGATAGGCCAGGGGAGGCTGAAGCTTTCTTT
CASSQDRPGEAEAFF
>NA|TRBV6-5|TRBJ1-1|NA
TGTGCCAGCAGTTACGGGGAAAAGAATACTGAAGCTTTCTTT
CASSYGEKNTEAFF
>NA|TRBV7-2|TRBJ1-4|NA
TGTGCCAGCAGCTGGGGGGGTACTGAAAAACTGTTTTTT
CASSWGGTEKLFF
>NA|TRBV29-1|TRBJ2-2|NA
TGCAGCGTTGAACTCGGTCAGGGGTACGGGGAGCTGTTTTTT
CSVELGQGYGELFF
>many|TRBV6-6|TRBJ1-2|NA
TGTGCCAGCAGTTTATACGAGGACGGCTACACCTTC
CASSLYEDGYTF
>NA|TRBV12-3/TRBV12-4|TRBJ1-5|NA
TGTGCCAGCAGTTCCGCCTCAAGCAATCAGCCCCAGCATTTT
CASSSASSNQPQHF
>NA|TRBV28|TRBJ2-5|TRBD2
TGTGCCAGCAGCCCGTCGGGACTAGCGCAGCAAGAGACCCAGTACTTC
CASSPSGLAQQETQYF
>few|TRBV29-1|TRBJ2-5|TRBD1
TGCAGCGTTGAAGTCTACCGGGGGACAGGGTCGGAGACCCAGTACTTC
CSVEVYRGTGSETQYF
>NA|TRBV12-3/TRBV12-4|TRBJ2-3|NA
TGTGCCAGCTCACTCGGGGCCCGCACAGATACGCAGTATTTT
CASSLGARTDTQYF
>NA|TRBV20-1|TRBJ2-3|TRBD2
TGCAGTGCTTCCCAAGAGCGGGGGAACACAGATACGCAGTATTTT
CSASQERGNTDTQYF
>NA|TRBV7-8|TRBJ2-1|NA
TGTGCCAGCAGCCTAGACGGACAATACAATGAGCAGTTCTTC
CASSLDGQYNEQFF
>NA|TRBV10-3|TRBJ1-6|NA
TGTGCCATCAGTGTTAACAGCCGTAATTCACCCCTCCACTTT
CAISVNSRNSPLHF
>NA|TRBV6-6|TRBJ2-2|NA
TGTGCCAGCATCGGGCCCTGGGCCTCCGGGGAGCTGTTTTTT
CASIGPWASGELFF
>few|TRBV7-2|TRBJ2-7|NA
TGTGCCAGCAGTCTCACCCGGAACTACGAGCAGTACTTC
CASSLTRNYEQYF
>NA|TRBV20-1|TRBJ1-6|NA
TGCAGTGCTAGAGTGGGGGGCGGCTCCTATAATTCACCCCTCCACTTT
CSARVGGGSYNSPLHF
>NA|TRBV7-9|TRBJ2-3|NA
TGTGCCAGCAGCTCCCGGATAACAGATACGCAGTATTTT
CASSSRITDTQYF
>NA|TRBV29-1|TRBJ2-6|NA
TGCAGCGTTGGAGGTAGCCCTGGGGCCAACGTCCCGACTTTC
CSVGGSPGANVPTF
>NA|TRBV7-2|TRBJ2-5|TRBD2
TGTGCCAGCAGCTTAAACGGCGGGGGGGTGGAGACCCAGTACTTC
CASSLNGGGVETQYF
>few|TRBV28|TRBJ2-5|NA
TGTGCCAGCAGTTTCCCCAATGGGGGTGAGACCCAGTACTTC
CASSFPNGGETQYF
>NA|TRBV10-3|TRBJ2-3|NA
TGTGCCATCAGTGTAGTCAGAAGCACAGATACGCTGTATTTT
CAISVVRSTDTLYF
>few|TRBV7-9|TRBJ2-1|NA
TGTGCCAGCAGCCCCGAGGACAGCCACAATGAGCAGTTCTTC
CASSPEDSHNEQFF
>few|TRBV3-1|TRBJ2-7|TRBD1
TGTGCCAGCAGCCGACAGGGGTTGTACGAGCAGTACTTC
CASSRQGLYEQYF
>NA|TRBV7-9|TRBJ2-7|NA
TGTGCCAGCAGCTTAGAGGGGGTTCGGTCGTACGAGCAGTACTTC
CASSLEGVRSYEQYF
>NA|TRBV2|TRBJ2-7|NA
TGTGCCAGCAGCCCCGGGCGGGTCGCTAGCTCCTACGAGCAGTACTTC
CASSPGRVASSYEQYF
>few|TRBV11-2|TRBJ2-3|NA
TGTGCCAGCAGCTTAGCGGCGGGTGGCGGTACGCAGTATTTT
CASSLAAGGGTQYF
>NA|TRBV28|TRBJ1-1|NA
TGTGCCAGCAGTCCCGGCAGGTGGGGCGGGGTTTTCTTT
CASSPGRWGGVFF
>NA|TRBV3-1|TRBJ1-2|NA
TGTGCCAGCAGCCCTCCCGAAGCTTATGGCTACACCTTC
CASSPPEAYGYTF
>few|TRBV4-3|TRBJ2-1|TRBD2
TGCGCCAGCAGCCAAGAGGGAGGGCCCTACAATGAGCAGTTCTTC
CASSQEGGPYNEQFF
>NA|TRBV28|TRBJ2-7|TRBD1
TGTGCCAGCAGTTTCATAGGGACAGGGGGCCGCGAGCAGTACTTC
CASSFIGTGGREQYF
>NA|TRBV7-3|TRBJ2-3|NA
TGTGCCCGCAGCTTGACGCGGCAGGGGGGAGCAGATACGCAGTATTTT
CARSLTRQGGADTQYF
>NA|TRBV29-1|TRBJ2-3|TRBD2
TGCAGCGTTGCTTTTAGCGGGGGGTTCGCAGATACGCAGTATTTT
CSVAFSGGFADTQYF
>many|TRBV29-1|TRBJ1-2|TRBD1
TGCAGCGTTGCCGGGACAGGGAATGGCTACACCTTC
CSVAGTGNGYTF
>NA|TRBV7-3|TRBJ2-1|NA
TGTGCCAGCAGCTTAAGCACATCGGTGAATGAGCAGTTCTTC
CASSLSTSVNEQFF
>many|TRBV6-6|TRBJ2-1|TRBD2
TGTGCCAGCAGACTGCAAGCGGGAGGTGATTCCGGTGAGCAGTTCTTC
CASRLQAGGDSGEQFF
>few|TRBV6-6|TRBJ2-1|NA
TGTGCCAGCAGGCCCTCAATAGGGGTCTCCTACAATGAGCAGTTCTTC
CASRPSIGVSYNEQFF
>NA|TRBV29-1|TRBJ2-1|TRBD2
TGCAGCGGACGGGAGGTTGGGAATGAGCAGTTCTTC
CSGREVGNEQFF
>once|TRBV6-2/TRBV6-3|TRBJ2-1|NA
TGTGCCAGCAGCCCTGTAGCGATTCGGGGTGAGCAGTTCTTC
CASSPVAIRGEQFF